This passage covers 13 T cell receptor beta chains from one sample sequenced in a study of cytomegalovirus exposure and HLA in healthy donors. A multiplex PCR was run with 60 Vbeta primers and 13 Jbeta primers. Sequencing used immunoSEQ multiplex PCR; TCRdb keeps in-frame clones, though not all of them. The sample yields about 52,000 clones, over 70% seen once. Sequencing input: PBMCs. Every receptor here comes from a man aged 18 to 35 in good health and CMV-seronegative.

This clone appeared a single time. The chain joins TRBV7-2 to TRBJ2-3; unclear D gene. Germline-derived CDR1 and CDR2 are SGHTA and FQGNSA. Trimming pared 0 bases from V and 2 bases from J, leaving 9 bases between. CDR3 length: 15 residues. CDR3: CASSLAALNTDTQYF. The CDR3 DNA sequence: TGTGCCAGCAGCTTAGCTGCGCTAAACACAGATACGCAGTATTTT.

The chain carries TRBV18 and TRBJ1-1; a weak D match, TRBD1 (5 bases). The V end lost 4 bases, the J end lost 0 bases, and 9 bases lay between the germline ends. The CDR3 has 14 residues. Per the germline V gene, CDR1 is KGHSH and CDR2 is LQKENI. DNA of the CDR3: TGTGCCAGCTCACGACAGTCAATGAACACTGAAGCTTTCTTT. Amino acids: CASSRQSMNTEAFF.

The chain employs TRBV29-1 and TRBJ1-1, with TRBD1 matching 7 bases. The CDR3 has 13 residues. Trimming took 5 bases from V and 2 from J; bases not matched to a gene: 5. Germline CDR1 is SQVTM and CDR2 is ANQGSEA. CDR3 amino acids: CSVPGQLNTEAFF. CDR3 bases: TGCAGCGTTCCGGGACAGTTAAACACTGAAGCTTTCTTT.

This chain uses TRBV29-1 with TRBJ1-1, with D hard to call. This CDR3 region has 15 residues. CDR1 SQVTM and CDR2 ANQGSEA come from the germline V gene. The ends were cut back, 0 bases at V and 4 bases at J, with 15 bases in the middle. DNA for the CDR3: TGCAGCGTTGAAGAACTCTTGGCGGCCGGCACTGAAGCTTTCTTT. Translation: CSVEELLAAGTEAFF.

V and J are TRBV9 and TRBJ2-1; perhaps TRBD1 as D (5 bases). Per germline, CDR1 SGDLS and CDR2 YYNGEE. This CDR3 comprises 15 residues. V shed 3 bases and J shed 2 bases, with 12 bases lying between them. The CDR3 spells CASSAQGVTYNEQFF. CDR3 DNA sequence: TGTGCCAGCAGCGCCCAGGGTGTGACCTACAATGAGCAGTTCTTC.

The rearrangement links TRBV30 to TRBJ1-1; TRBD1 might be the D (6 bases). The CDR3 is 16 amino acids. Trimming removed 0 bases from V and 4 bases from J, with 18 bases in between. The germline CDR1 and CDR2 sequences are GTSNPN and SVGIG (reference sequence). CDR3 protein: CAWSVNRPDRSTEAFF. In DNA, the CDR3 is TGTGCCTGGAGTGTAAATCGTCCAGACAGGAGCACTGAAGCTTTCTTT.

The chain carries TRBV29-1 and TRBJ2-2, with 8 bases aligning to TRBD1. The CDR3 contains 14 residues. Germline V gene data show CDR1 as SQVTM and CDR2 as ANQGSEA. V shed 5 bases and J 4 bases; nucleotides not matched to a gene: 6. Here the CDR3 DNA reads TGCAGCGTTTCCAGGGGGCGCAGCACCGGGGAGCTGTTTTTT. Protein: CSVSRGRSTGELFF.

The V call is TRBV18, the J call TRBJ1-1; 9 bases map to TRBD1. Germline-derived CDR1 and CDR2 are KGHSH and LQKENI. The CDR3 loop spans 15 amino acids. The V and J ends lost 2 bases and 1 base, in that order; junction bases with no gene match: 2. The CDR3 DNA reads TGTGCCAGCTCACCAAAGGACAGGGGGAACACTGAAGCTTTCTTT. This sequence encodes CASSPKDRGNTEAFF.

The genes are TRBV5-4 and TRBJ2-3; possible D gene TRBD1, 6 bases. The CDR3 contains 15 residues. Looked up from germline, CDR1 is SGHNT and CDR2 is YYREEE (reference sequence). V lost 6 bases to trimming and J lost 3 bases, with 17 bases between them. In DNA form, the CDR3 reads TGTGCCAGCACCCGAGGGGGTATCGGTACAGATACGCAGTATTTT. This sequence encodes CASTRGGIGTDTQYF.

Comments on this clone: One end of the junction fails to match germline, which may point to a read error. The chain uses TRBV4-3 and TRBJ2-5, with no clear D. The CDR3 sequence is 15 residues long. Germline V gene data show CDR1 as LGHNA and CDR2 as YSLEER. CDR3 amino acids: CASSEDLGGEETQYF. CDR3 nucleotide sequence: TGCGCCAGCAGCGAAGATCTAGGCGGAGAAGAGACCCAGTACTTC.

The V gene is TRBV10-3, the J gene TRBJ2-1, with a weak D call TRBD2 (5 bases). Trimming cost V 2 bases and J 5 bases, with 16 bases left between them. Germline CDR1 is ENHRY and CDR2 is SYGVKD. The CDR3 totals 16 residues. The CDR3, as DNA: TGTGCCATCAGTGAGGTGAATCGGGGAACTAACAATGAGCAGTTCTTC. This encodes CAISEVNRGTNNEQFF.

This clone appeared once. The chain joins TRBV5-1 to TRBJ1-4; D is ambiguous. This CDR3 comprises 14 residues. V dropped 7 bases and J dropped 0 bases, with 10 bases sitting between them. CDR1 SGHRS and CDR2 YFSETQ come from the germline V gene. The CDR3 region has the DNA TGCGCCAGCCGGTCCGGGGCAACTAATGAAAAACTGTTTTTT. Translated: CASRSGATNEKLFF.

This clone was counted between two and nine times. The chain has TRBV27 and TRBJ1-1; no reliable D call. CDR1 and CDR2 (germline): MNHEY, SMNVEV (reference sequence). The CDR3 is 13 residues long. V gave up 4 bases and J gave up 5 bases, with 11 bases separating them. CDR3 in DNA: TGTGCCAGCAGTTCGACCGGGTGGACTGAAGCTTTCTTT. It translates to CASSSTGWTEAFF.